The TCR beta chain under discussion was sequenced for a study of blood T cell repertoires in COVID-19. The method was immunoSEQ multiplex PCR; TCRdb's version includes in-frame clones alone and lacks a portion of them. In the table there are around 280,000 clones, approximately 89% of which are singletons. The CDR3 runs 16 residues. V was clipped by 3 bases and J by 1 base, with 15 bases between them. Germline V CDR1 and CDR2: MGHDK, SYGVNS. Seattle patient enrollment occurred during active infection, with longitudinal follow-up thereafter. Material: peripheral blood. The clonotype comes from a woman in her thirties with COVID-19, enrolled during active disease. The V gene is TRBV25-1, the J gene TRBJ2-5; a possible D gene is TRBD2 (7 bases). The CDR3 DNA reads TGTGCCAGCAGTGATTTCGGGGGGCCCTTCCAAGAGACCCAGTACTTC. It yields the protein CASSDFGGPFQETQYF.